This T cell receptor (beta chain) was identified in a study of blood T cell repertoires in COVID-19. Overall study context: Collection of acute and convalescent COVID-19 samples took place in the United States, Italy and Spain. T cells, B-cell-depleted T cells, or PBMCs supplied cDNA or gDNA.

Study processing details: Scientists estimated how many nucleated cells there were by amplifying reference gene primers. Method: immunoSEQ multiplex PCR; TCRdb's copy keeps in-frame clones and lacks some. Clone size and the V and J calls come from that table; the DNA yielded D and trimming. The data show around 50,000 clones, about nine tenths seen once. With 5 bases clipped from V and 8 bases from J, the junction kept 14 bases outside the gene matches. The germline V gene has CDR1 SEHNR and CDR2 FQNEAQ (reference sequence). The length of the CDR3 is 15 residues. The gene calls are TRBV7-9 and TRBJ1-2, with 7 bases that match TRBD1. What was sequenced was peripheral blood. The sequence derives from a man aged 65-85 years with acute or convalescent COVID-19. The CDR3 DNA follows: TGTGCCAGCAGCCTAGGACAGGCCGTGACTTGGGGCTACACCTTC. Protein sequence: CASSLGQAVTWGYTF.